The 6 T cell receptor beta chains reported below all come from one sample, sequenced in a study of blood T cell repertoires in COVID-19. Libraries were prepared by immunoSEQ multiplex PCR; TCRdb keeps only in-frame clonotypes and omits some of them. There are roughly 15,000 clones in the sample; around 82% occur only once, and around 13% lies in the top ten. The sequenced material came from peripheral blood. These TCRs come from a human donor in a cohort sampled during active COVID-19.

The chain uses TRBV2 and TRBJ2-7, with a tentative D call TRBD1 (6 bases). The CDR3 extends over 12 amino acids. Germline loops: CDR1 SNHLY, CDR2 FYNNEI. Between the trimmed V and J ends, which lost 8 bases and 0 bases, there was a span of 8 bases. The CDR3 reads CASGGYSYEQYF. In DNA form, the CDR3 reads TGTGCCAGCGGGGGCTACTCCTACGAGCAGTACTTC.

The chain combines TRBV5-1 with TRBJ2-6; D may be TRBD2 (6 bases). This CDR3 has 17 residues. CDR1 and CDR2 from the germline V gene are SGHRS and YFSETQ. The ends were cut back, 4 bases at V and 2 bases at J, with 16 bases in the middle. CDR3 DNA sequence: TGCGCCAGCAGCGAATCCCGGGGGTTTACTGGGGCCAACGTCCTGACTTTC. Amino acid sequence: CASSESRGFTGANVLTF.

The rearrangement joins TRBV6-6 to TRBJ2-1; 11 bases fit TRBD2. The J segment lost 4 bases and the V segment lost 6 bases, leaving 5 bases of the junction unmatched. Germline CDR1 is MNHNY and CDR2 is SVGAGI (reference sequence). The length of the CDR3 is 15 residues. The CDR3 nucleotides read TGTGCCAGCAGGCCCGGGACTAGCGGATACAATGAGCAGTTCTTC. Its translation: CASRPGTSGYNEQFF.

The V and J genes are TRBV7-9 and TRBJ2-7; D is unclear. CDR1 and CDR2 (germline): SEHNR, FQNEAQ (reference sequence). V shed 2 bases and J shed 7 bases, with 15 bases lying between them. The CDR3 loop spans 14 amino acids. The CDR3 coding sequence is TGTGCCAGCAGCTTACGAGTTTCAGGCTATGAGCAGTACTTC. It codes for CASSLRVSGYEQYF.

This clone was detected a few times. This chain links TRBV5-1 with TRBJ2-6; D is uncertain. From germline, CDR1 is SGHRS and CDR2 YFSETQ. The CDR3 loop spans 16 amino acids. Trimming took 0 bases from V and 0 from J, leaving 7 bases between them. The DNA for the CDR3 is TGCGCCAGCAGCTTGGGTACTTTCTCTGGGGCCAACGTCCTGACTTTC. Translation: CASSLGTFSGANVLTF.

This clone came up a few times. The CDR3 nucleotides are TGTGCCAGCAGTTTACAGGGAACGAACACCTTC. Translation gives CASSLQGTNTF. This chain links TRBV28 with TRBJ1-2; D possibly corresponds to TRBD1 (5 bases). This CDR3 is built from 11 residues. The germline CDR1 and CDR2 sequences are MDHEN and SYDVKM. With 2 bases removed from V and 12 bases from J, the gap between germline ends came to 10 bases.